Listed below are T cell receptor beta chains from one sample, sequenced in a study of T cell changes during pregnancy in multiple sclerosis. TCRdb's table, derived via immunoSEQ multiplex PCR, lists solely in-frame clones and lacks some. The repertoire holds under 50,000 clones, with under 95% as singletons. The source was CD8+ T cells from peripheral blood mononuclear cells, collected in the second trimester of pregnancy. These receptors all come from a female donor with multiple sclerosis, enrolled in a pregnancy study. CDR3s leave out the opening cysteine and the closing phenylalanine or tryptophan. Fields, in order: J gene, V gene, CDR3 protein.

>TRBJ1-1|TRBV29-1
SGTATENTEAF
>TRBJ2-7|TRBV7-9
ASSPPGVGVYEQY
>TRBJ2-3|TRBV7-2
ASSFSPTDTQY
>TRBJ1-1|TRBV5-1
ASSLTGADTEAF
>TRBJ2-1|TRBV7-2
ASSLLATSGNEQF
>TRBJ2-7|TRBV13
ASSLGLSWGGRDEQY
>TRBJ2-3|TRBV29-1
SGPRDNTDTQY
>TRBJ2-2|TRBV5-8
ASSRDRDNTGELF
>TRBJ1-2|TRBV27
ASMSGVGYGYT
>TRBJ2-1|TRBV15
ATTHTGDEQF
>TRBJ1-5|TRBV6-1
ASSDWSKQPQH
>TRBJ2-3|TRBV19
ASSPQGGTPSTDTQY
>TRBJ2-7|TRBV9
ASSYGQGTYEQY
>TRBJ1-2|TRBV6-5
ASSPGGYGYT
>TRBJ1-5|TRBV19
ASRTGGIQPQH
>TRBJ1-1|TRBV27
ASSLLGLTEAF
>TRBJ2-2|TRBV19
ASSIGPPSPRGELF
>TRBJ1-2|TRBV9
ASSGGQVAVNYGYT
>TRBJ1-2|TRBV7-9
ASSPENYGYT
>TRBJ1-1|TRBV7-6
ASSSLPGGTEAF
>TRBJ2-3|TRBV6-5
ASSYSRGGTDTQY
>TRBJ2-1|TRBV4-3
ASSQVGTSGGPGEF
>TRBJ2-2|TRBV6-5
ACGGDTGELF
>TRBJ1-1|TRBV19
ASSIAGLPEAF
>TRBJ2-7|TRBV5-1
ASSFTGGEQY
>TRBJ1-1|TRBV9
ASSVSDVISEAF
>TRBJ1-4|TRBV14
ASSQEAEKLF
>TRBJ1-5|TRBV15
ATSNWGRGNQPQH
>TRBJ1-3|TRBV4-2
ASSHPTGGSGNTIY
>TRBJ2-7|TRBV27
ASSHRWTGVSYEQY
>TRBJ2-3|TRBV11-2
ASSFTTGSFLPPDTQY
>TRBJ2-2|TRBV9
ATSGHANTGELF
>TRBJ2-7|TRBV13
ASSGRLAGGESYEQY
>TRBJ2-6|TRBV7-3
ASSLQGQNPSGANVLT